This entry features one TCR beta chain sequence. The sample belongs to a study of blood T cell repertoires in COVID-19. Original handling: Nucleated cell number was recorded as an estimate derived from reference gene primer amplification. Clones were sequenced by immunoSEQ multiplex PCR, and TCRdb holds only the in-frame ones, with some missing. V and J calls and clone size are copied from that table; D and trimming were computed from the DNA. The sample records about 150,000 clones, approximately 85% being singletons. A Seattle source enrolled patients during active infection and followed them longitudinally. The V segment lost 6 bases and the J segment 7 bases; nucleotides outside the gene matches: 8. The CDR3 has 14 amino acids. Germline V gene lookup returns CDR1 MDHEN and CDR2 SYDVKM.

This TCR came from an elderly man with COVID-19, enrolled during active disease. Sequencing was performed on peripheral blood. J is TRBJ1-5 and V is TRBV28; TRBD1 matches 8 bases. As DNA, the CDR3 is TGTGCCAGCAGGACTGGACAGGGCTGGCAGCCCCAGCATTTT. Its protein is CASRTGQGWQPQHF.